The 28 T cell receptor beta chains given below trace back to one sample, sequenced in a study of cytomegalovirus exposure and HLA in healthy donors. Only in-frame clones appear in the TCRdb table, and some are missing; sequencing was by immunoSEQ multiplex PCR. This table has around 150,000 clones, about 90% appearing once. The sample was PBMCs. Receptor source: a young woman in good health and CMV-seropositive.

This clone came up a few times. This chain uses TRBV7-9 with TRBJ1-3; a weak D match, TRBD1 (6 bases). Germline loops: CDR1 SEHNR, CDR2 FQNEAQ (reference sequence). The CDR3 is 14 residues long. V was cut by 5 bases and J by 1 base, with 9 bases left in between. The DNA for the CDR3 is TGTGCCAGCAGCCCAGGACAGTCTGGAAACACCATATATTTT. This codes for CASSPGQSGNTIYF.

The chain uses TRBV5-8 and TRBJ2-5; D unresolved. Germline V gene sequence: CDR1 SGHTS, CDR2 YDEGEE. Deletions cut 9 bases from V and 5 bases from J, with 8 bases between. The CDR3 is 10 amino acids. This chain's CDR3 is CATGTETQYF. DNA for the CDR3: TGTGCCACTGGCACGGAGACCCAGTACTTC.

This clone was picked up a small number of times. The CDR3 DNA is TGTGCCAGCAGCCGCTCCTACGAGCAGTACTTC. Translation: CASSRSYEQYF. The rearrangement joins TRBV7-2 to TRBJ2-7; D remains unclear. CDR1 is SGHTA and CDR2 is FQGNSA in the germline V gene. The CDR3 spans 11 residues. V dropped 5 bases and J dropped 0 bases, with 2 bases sitting between them.

The chain carries TRBV16 and TRBJ2-7; the match to TRBD1 covers 8 bases. Trimming at V came to 2 bases and at J to 6 bases, leaving 9 bases not matched to a gene. The CDR3 is 15 amino acids. In germline, CDR1 is KGHSY, CDR2 FQNENV. CDR3: CASSQPDRESGEQYF. CDR3 bases: TGTGCCAGCAGCCAACCGGACAGGGAAAGTGGCGAGCAGTACTTC.

V and J are TRBV7-2 and TRBJ1-6, with 11 positions matching TRBD1. The CDR3 is made up of 15 amino acids. Germline V lookup: CDR1 SGHTA, CDR2 FQGNSA. After removal of 5 bases from V and 7 bases from J, the junction contained 4 bases not matched to a gene. The CDR3 reads CASSPRTGGNSPLHF. CDR3 coding DNA: TGTGCCAGCAGCCCACGGACAGGGGGCAATTCACCCCTCCACTTT.

The V call is TRBV28, the J call TRBJ1-2; D remains unclear. Deletions cut 5 bases from V and 4 bases from J, with 8 bases between. The CDR3 has 12 amino acids. In germline, CDR1 is MDHEN, CDR2 SYDVKM. CDR3 sequence: CASSRRPYGYTF. The CDR3 nucleotides read TGTGCCAGCAGTCGGCGGCCCTATGGCTACACCTTC.

The chain links TRBV7-8 to TRBJ1-6; TRBD1 might be the D (5 bases). The CDR3 loop spans 19 amino acids. Germline V gene lookup returns CDR1 SGHVS and CDR2 FQNEAQ. V was cut by 1 base and J by 7 bases, with 23 bases left in between. CDR3 DNA: TGTGCCAGCAGCTTAGATTCTAGCGGAGGGGTGAGATTAAATTCACCCCTCCACTTT. Translating gives CASSLDSSGGVRLNSPLHF.

This chain joins TRBV2 and TRBJ1-3, with D uncertain. The V and J ends lost 1 base and 0 bases respectively, with 4 bases between them. The CDR3 consists of 14 residues. Germline CDR1 is SNHLY and CDR2 is FYNNEI. The CDR3 DNA is TGTGCCAGCAGTGAAGGACTCTCTGGAAACACCATATATTTT. Translation gives CASSEGLSGNTIYF.

This chain links TRBV7-8 with TRBJ1-6; TRBD1 matches 7 bases. J was trimmed by 11 bases and V by 1 base; bases with no gene match: 17. This CDR3 has 18 residues. Per the germline V gene, CDR1 is SGHVS and CDR2 is FQNEAQ. The CDR3 sequence is CASSLDDNRGFRSPPLHF. The CDR3 DNA sequence: TGTGCCAGCAGCTTAGATGATAACAGGGGCTTTCGTTCGCCACCCCTCCACTTT.

The gene calls are TRBV6-5 and TRBJ2-2; D is unclear. This CDR3 is 16 amino acids long. Trimming pared 0 bases from V and 0 bases from J, leaving 8 bases between. CDR1 is MNHEY and CDR2 is SVGAGI in the germline V gene. The CDR3 DNA sequence: TGTGCCAGCAGTTACTCTTACGGGTCGAACACCGGGGAGCTGTTTTTT. The encoded protein is CASSYSYGSNTGELFF.

The chain combines TRBV4-2 with TRBJ1-4; a possible D gene is TRBD1 (5 bases). CDR1 is LGHNA and CDR2 is YNFKEQ in the germline V gene. V shed 2 bases and J shed 8 bases, with 15 bases lying between them. The CDR3 is 15 residues long. CDR3 bases: TGTGCCAGCAGCCAACCTGGACCCGGGGGAGAAAAACTGTTTTTT. Its translation is CASSQPGPGGEKLFF.

V and J are TRBV18 and TRBJ2-3; perhaps TRBD2 as D (6 bases). The CDR3 contains 15 residues. Germline CDR1 reads KGHSH; CDR2 reads LQKENI. Trimming removed 2 bases from V and 2 bases from J, with 11 bases in between. CDR3 sequence (DNA): TGTGCCAGCTCACCATTGGGGGGACCCACAGATACGCAGTATTTT. Encoded protein: CASSPLGGPTDTQYF. The whole variable domain, filled in from reference TRBV18 and TRBJ2-3, reads NAGVMQNPRHLVRRRGQEARLRCSPMKGHSHVYWYRQLPEEGLKFMVYLQKENIIDESGMPKERFSAEFPKEGPSILRIQQVVRGDSAAYFCASSPLGGPTDTQYFGPGTRLTVL.

The J gene is TRBJ2-2, the V gene TRBV5-1, with 9 positions matching TRBD2. Germline V gene sequence: CDR1 SGHRS, CDR2 YFSETQ. V shed 0 bases, J shed 2 bases, and the junction held 2 bases outside the gene matches. This CDR3 has 16 amino acids. In DNA form, the CDR3 reads TGCGCCAGCAGCTTGGGACTAGCGGTTAACACCGGGGAGCTGTTTTTT. As protein: CASSLGLAVNTGELFF.

This chain links TRBV6-6 with TRBJ2-1; TRBD2 matches 9 bases. With 4 bases clipped from V and 4 bases from J, the junction kept 2 bases outside the gene matches. There are 14 residues in the CDR3. CDR1 and CDR2 (germline): MNHNY, SVGAGI (reference sequence). Here the CDR3 reads CASSFSGGYNEQFF. CDR3 in DNA: TGTGCCAGCAGTTTTAGCGGGGGTTACAATGAGCAGTTCTTC.

The V call is TRBV5-1, the J call TRBJ1-2, with 7 bases fitting TRBD1. J was trimmed by 5 bases and V by 2 bases; bases with no gene match: 9. There are 15 residues in the CDR3. The germline gives CDR1 SGHRS, CDR2 YFSETQ. This CDR3 reads CASSLGTELGYGYTF. DNA of the CDR3: TGCGCCAGCAGCTTAGGGACAGAATTAGGGTATGGCTACACCTTC.

The rearrangement uses TRBV28 and TRBJ2-4; 7 bases are a match to TRBD1. Germline assignment: CDR1 MDHEN and CDR2 SYDVKM. The CDR3 is 13 residues long. With V trimmed by 7 bases and J by 7 bases, 7 bases remained unmatched. CDR3 amino acids: CASMRGRVNIQYF. Here the CDR3 DNA reads TGTGCCAGCATGAGGGGGCGCGTGAACATTCAGTACTTC.

The chain is built from TRBV2 and TRBJ2-2, with TRBD2 identical over 9 bases. Germline-derived CDR1 and CDR2 are SNHLY and FYNNEI. The ends lost 8 bases at V and 5 bases at J; junction bases unmatched: 6. CDR3 length: 14 amino acids. This CDR3 reads CASRSGSTTGELFF. The CDR3 DNA reads TGTGCCAGCCGTAGCGGGAGCACGACCGGGGAGCTGTTTTTT. The full variable domain, rest sourced from reference TRBV2 and TRBJ2-2, is EPEVTQTPSHQVTQMGQEVILRCVPISNHLYFYWYRQILGQKVEFLVSFYNNEISEKSEIFDDQFSVERPDGSNFTLKIRSTKLEDSAMYFCASRSGSTTGELFFGEGSRLTVL.

The V and J genes are TRBV7-8 and TRBJ2-2, with 14 bases fitting TRBD2. The CDR3 spans 16 residues. Per the germline V gene, CDR1 is SGHVS and CDR2 is FQNEAQ. The junction had 5 bases not matched to a gene; V was cut back by 5 bases and J by 6 bases. CDR3 in DNA: TGTGCCAGCAGCCTAGGGACTAGCGGGAGTCCCGGGGAGCTGTTTTTT. Translated: CASSLGTSGSPGELFF.

V usage is TRBV10-2 and J usage is TRBJ2-7; D is perhaps TRBD1 (5 bases). This CDR3 has 13 amino acids. Germline V lookup: CDR1 WSHSY, CDR2 SAAADI. V gave up 4 bases and J gave up 4 bases, with 11 bases separating them. The DNA of the CDR3 is TGCGCCAGCAGTGTGGGGCAGGGATACGAGCAGTACTTC. Encoded protein: CASSVGQGYEQYF.

This clone appeared a single time. The J gene is TRBJ1-4, the V gene TRBV19, with TRBD1 matching 8 bases. The ends lost 9 bases at V and 5 bases at J; junction bases unmatched: 23. Germline V gene data show CDR1 as LNHDA and CDR2 as SQIVND (reference sequence). CDR3 length: 19 amino acids. The CDR3 is CASTDRVLTRQGRNEKLFF. The CDR3 DNA reads as TGTGCCAGCACCGACAGGGTTTTAACACGACAGGGGCGAAATGAAAAACTGTTTTTT.

The V and J genes are TRBV5-6 and TRBJ1-1; D remains unclear. Germline V gene lookup returns CDR1 SGHDT and CDR2 YYEEEE. The CDR3 contains 15 residues. V shed 0 bases and J shed 0 bases, with 9 bases lying between them. The CDR3 DNA follows: TGTGCCAGCAGCTTGGTCTACAGCCTGAACACTGAAGCTTTCTTT. The encoded protein is CASSLVYSLNTEAFF.

A note on this clone: Different DNA sequences within this sample yield the same CDR3. V and J are TRBV4-2 and TRBJ1-6; weak D call: TRBD1 (6 bases). CDR1 is LGHNA, CDR2 YNFKEQ, per germline. CDR3 size: 16 residues. V lost 4 bases and J lost 4, with 14 bases in between. The CDR3 here is CASSRLGQRYNSPLHF. DNA of the CDR3: TGTGCCAGCAGCCGGCTCGGACAGCGATATAATTCACCCCTCCACTTT.

DNA for the CDR3: TGTGCCAGCACCCATTTAGCGGGAATGATGAATGAGCAGTTCTTC. As protein: CASTHLAGMMNEQFF. The chain is built from TRBV27 and TRBJ2-1; 8 bases are shared with TRBD2. J lost 7 bases, V lost 7 bases, and 12 bases had no gene match. Germline V gene sequence: CDR1 MNHEY, CDR2 SMNVEV (reference sequence). The CDR3 has 15 amino acids.

This clone appeared once. CDR3 sequence reads: CASSAWRGPANTEAFF. The CDR3 DNA follows: TGTGCCAGCAGCGCTTGGAGGGGGCCGGCGAACACTGAAGCTTTCTTT. The V and J genes are TRBV9 and TRBJ1-1; 7 bases line up with TRBD1. CDR3 length: 16 amino acids. Germline V CDR1 and CDR2: SGDLS, YYNGEE. V was pared by 3 bases and J by 1 base, with 9 bases of the junction left unmatched.

V is TRBV19 and J is TRBJ2-2, with a tentative D call TRBD2 (6 bases). V lost 7 bases and J lost 3, with 15 bases in between. The V gene's germline CDR1 is LNHDA and CDR2 SQIVND (reference sequence). The CDR3 is 15 amino acids. The CDR3 is CASTAPGLHTGELFF. CDR3 nucleotide sequence: TGTGCCAGTACTGCCCCGGGACTTCACACCGGGGAGCTGTTTTTT.

The V gene is TRBV6-5, the J gene TRBJ1-2; 8 bases line up with TRBD1. The CDR3 has 13 residues. Germline V gives CDR1 MNHEY, CDR2 SVGAGI. V trimming: 11 bases; J trimming: 6 bases; junction bases outside the gene matches: 11. Here the CDR3 DNA reads TGTGCCGCAAGACAGGGGAACGTCGATGGCTACACCTTC. This translates into CAARQGNVDGYTF.

In regard to this clone: The sample carries other DNA sequences with the same CDR3. The chain is built from TRBV28 and TRBJ2-7; perhaps TRBD2 as D (6 bases). CDR1 is MDHEN, CDR2 SYDVKM, per germline. V was trimmed by 5 bases and J by 3 bases, leaving 8 bases between them. The CDR3 extends over 12 amino acids. DNA for the CDR3: TGTGCCAGCAGTCTGGGGGGCTACGAGCAGTACTTC. Residues: CASSLGGYEQYF. The full variable domain, in which reference TRBV28 and TRBJ2-7 provide the parts outside the CDR3, is DVKVTQSSRYLVKRTGEKVFLECVQDMDHENMFWYRQDPGLGLRLIYFSYDVKMKEKGDIPEGYSVSREKKERFSLILESASTNQTSMYLCASSLGGYEQYFGPGTRLTVT.

This clone has a single count. The chain combines TRBV28 with TRBJ1-6; TRBD1 aligns across 8 bases. J was trimmed by 10 bases and V by 3 bases; bases with no gene match: 5. This CDR3 is 14 amino acids long. From germline, CDR1 is MDHEN and CDR2 SYDVKM. The chain's CDR3 is CASSFSQGESPLHF. In nucleotides, the CDR3 is TGTGCCAGCAGTTTTTCACAGGGGGAGTCACCCCTCCACTTT.